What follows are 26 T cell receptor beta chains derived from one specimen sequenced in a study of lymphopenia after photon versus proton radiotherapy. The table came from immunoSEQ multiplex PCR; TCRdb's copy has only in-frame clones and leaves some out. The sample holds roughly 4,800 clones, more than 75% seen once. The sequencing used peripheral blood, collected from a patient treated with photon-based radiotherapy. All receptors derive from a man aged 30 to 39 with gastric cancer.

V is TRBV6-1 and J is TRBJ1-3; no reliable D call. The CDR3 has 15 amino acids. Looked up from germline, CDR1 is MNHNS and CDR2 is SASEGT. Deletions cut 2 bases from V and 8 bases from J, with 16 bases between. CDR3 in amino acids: CASSENPQRRDTIYF. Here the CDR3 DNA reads TGTGCCAGCAGTGAAAACCCACAGAGAAGAGACACCATATATTTT.

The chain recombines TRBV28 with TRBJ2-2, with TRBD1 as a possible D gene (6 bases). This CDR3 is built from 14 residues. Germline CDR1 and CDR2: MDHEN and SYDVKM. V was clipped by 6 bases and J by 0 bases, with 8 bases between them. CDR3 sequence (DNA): TGTGCCAGCAGACAGGGATCGAACACCGGGGAGCTGTTTTTT. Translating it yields CASRQGSNTGELFF.

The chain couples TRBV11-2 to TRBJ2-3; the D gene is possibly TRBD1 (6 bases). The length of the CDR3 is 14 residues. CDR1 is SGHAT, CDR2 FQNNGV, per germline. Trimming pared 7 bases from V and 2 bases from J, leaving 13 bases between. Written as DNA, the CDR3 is TGTGCCAGCAAGACAGGCCTAAACACAGATACGCAGTATTTT. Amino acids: CASKTGLNTDTQYF.

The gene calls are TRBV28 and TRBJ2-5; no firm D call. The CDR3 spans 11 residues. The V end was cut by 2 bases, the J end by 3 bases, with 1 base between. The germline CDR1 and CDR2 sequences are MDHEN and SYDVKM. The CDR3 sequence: CASSLKETQYF. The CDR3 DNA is TGTGCCAGCAGTTTAAAAGAGACCCAGTACTTC. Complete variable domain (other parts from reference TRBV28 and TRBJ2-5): DVKVTQSSRYLVKRTGEKVFLECVQDMDHENMFWYRQDPGLGLRLIYFSYDVKMKEKGDIPEGYSVSREKKERFSLILESASTNQTSMYLCASSLKETQYFGPGTRLLVL.

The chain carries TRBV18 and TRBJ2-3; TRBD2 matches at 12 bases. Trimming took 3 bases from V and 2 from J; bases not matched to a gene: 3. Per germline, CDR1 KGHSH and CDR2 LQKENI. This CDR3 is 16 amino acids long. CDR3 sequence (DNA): TGTGCCAGCTCACCGGCTAGCGGGGGGGTCACAGATACGCAGTATTTT. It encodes CASSPASGGVTDTQYF.

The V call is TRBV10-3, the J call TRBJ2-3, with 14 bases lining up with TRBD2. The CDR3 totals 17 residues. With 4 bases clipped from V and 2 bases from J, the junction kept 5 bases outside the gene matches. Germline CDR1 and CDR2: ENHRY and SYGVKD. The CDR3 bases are TGTGCCATCAGTGGGATGGGACTAGCGGGAGCCACAGATACGCAGTATTTT. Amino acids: CAISGMGLAGATDTQYF.

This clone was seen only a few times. CDR3 region: CASSLGDPGQGNSPLHF. CDR3 nucleotides: TGTGCCAGCAGCTTAGGAGATCCGGGACAGGGCAACTCACCCCTCCACTTT. The gene calls are TRBV7-2 and TRBJ1-6; 9 bases are shared with TRBD1. The trim removed 1 base at V and 10 bases at J, leaving 11 bases unmatched. This CDR3 comprises 17 residues. Germline V gene lookup returns CDR1 SGHTA and CDR2 FQGNSA. Full variable domain (missing parts from reference TRBV7-2 and TRBJ1-6): GAGVSQSPSNKVTEKGKDVELRCDPISGHTALYWYRQSLGQGLEFLIYFQGNSAPDKSGLPSDRFSAERTGGSVSTLTIQRTQQEDSAVYLCASSLGDPGQGNSPLHFGNGTRLTVT.

CDR3 region: CASSQEGGRGSDTQYF. The CDR3 bases are TGCGCCAGCAGCCAAGAGGGGGGGAGGGGATCAGATACGCAGTATTTT. V usage is TRBV4-3 and J usage is TRBJ2-3, with TRBD2 matching over 7 bases. CDR3 size: 16 residues. The V segment lost 0 bases and the J segment 4 bases; nucleotides outside the gene matches: 7. The V gene's germline CDR1 is LGHNA and CDR2 YSLEER.

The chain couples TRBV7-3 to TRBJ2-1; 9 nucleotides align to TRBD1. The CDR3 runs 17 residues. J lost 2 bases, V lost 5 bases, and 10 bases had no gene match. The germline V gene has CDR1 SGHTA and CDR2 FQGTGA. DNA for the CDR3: TGTGCCAGCAGCACCCAGACAGGGGGTTCTACCTACAATGAGCAGTTCTTC. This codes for CASSTQTGGSTYNEQFF.

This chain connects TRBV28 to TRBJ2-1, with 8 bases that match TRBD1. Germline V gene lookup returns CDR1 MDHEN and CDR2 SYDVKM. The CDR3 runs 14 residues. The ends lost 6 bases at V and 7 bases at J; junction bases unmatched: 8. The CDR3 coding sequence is TGTGCCAGCAGGAGAACAGGGGGAAATAATGAGCAGTTCTTC. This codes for CASRRTGGNNEQFF.

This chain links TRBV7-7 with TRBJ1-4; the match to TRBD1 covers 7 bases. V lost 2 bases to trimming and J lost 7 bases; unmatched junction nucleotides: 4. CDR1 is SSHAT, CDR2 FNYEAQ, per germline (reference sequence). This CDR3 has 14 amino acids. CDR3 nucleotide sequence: TGTGCCAGCAGCTTAACTCCAGGGGGTGAAAAACTGTTTTTT. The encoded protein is CASSLTPGGEKLFF.

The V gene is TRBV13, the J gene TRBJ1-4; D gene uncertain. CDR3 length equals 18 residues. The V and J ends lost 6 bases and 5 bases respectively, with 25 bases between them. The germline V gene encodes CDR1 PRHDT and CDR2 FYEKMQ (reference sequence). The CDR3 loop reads CASSEYNCLLVDNEKLFF. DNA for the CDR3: TGTGCCAGCAGTGAGTATAACTGTCTCCTAGTCGACAATGAAAAACTGTTTTTT.

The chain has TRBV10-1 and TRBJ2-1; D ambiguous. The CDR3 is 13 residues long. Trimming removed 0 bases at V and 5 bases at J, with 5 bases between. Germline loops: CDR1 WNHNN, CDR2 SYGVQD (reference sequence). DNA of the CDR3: TGCGCCAGCAGTGAGTCTAGAAACAATGAGCAGTTCTTC. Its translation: CASSESRNNEQFF.

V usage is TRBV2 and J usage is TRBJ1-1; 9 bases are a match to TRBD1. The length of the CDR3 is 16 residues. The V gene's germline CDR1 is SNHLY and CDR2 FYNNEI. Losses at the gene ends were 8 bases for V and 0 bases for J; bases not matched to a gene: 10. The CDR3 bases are TGTGCCAGCGTCAGACGGACAGGGGCCATGAACACTGAAGCTTTCTTT. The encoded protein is CASVRRTGAMNTEAFF.

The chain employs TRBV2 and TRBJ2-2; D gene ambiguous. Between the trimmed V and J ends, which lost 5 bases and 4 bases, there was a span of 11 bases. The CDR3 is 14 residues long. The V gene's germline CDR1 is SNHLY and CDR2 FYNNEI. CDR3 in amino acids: CASSTTYVTGELFF. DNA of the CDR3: TGTGCCAGCAGTACTACCTACGTCACCGGGGAGCTGTTTTTT.

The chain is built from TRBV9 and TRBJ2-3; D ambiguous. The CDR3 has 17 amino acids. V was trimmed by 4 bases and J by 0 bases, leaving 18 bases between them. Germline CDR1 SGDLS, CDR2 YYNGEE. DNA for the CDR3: TGTGCCAGCAGCCCCTTTGGCGGTTTGTCTAGCACAGATACGCAGTATTTT. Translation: CASSPFGGLSSTDTQYF.

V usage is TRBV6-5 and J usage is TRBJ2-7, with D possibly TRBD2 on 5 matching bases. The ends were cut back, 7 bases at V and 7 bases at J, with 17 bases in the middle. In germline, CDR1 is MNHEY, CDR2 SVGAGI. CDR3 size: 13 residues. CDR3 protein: CASTLTLSGEQYF. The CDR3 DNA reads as TGTGCCAGCACGTTAACCCTCTCGGGGGAGCAGTACTTC.

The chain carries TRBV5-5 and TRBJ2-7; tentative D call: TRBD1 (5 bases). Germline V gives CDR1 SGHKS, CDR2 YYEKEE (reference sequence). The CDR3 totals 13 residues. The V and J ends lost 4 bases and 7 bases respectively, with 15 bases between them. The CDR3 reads CASSRSDMGEQYF. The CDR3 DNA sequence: TGTGCCAGCAGCCGTTCGGACATGGGGGAGCAGTACTTC.

CDR3 nucleotide sequence: TGTGCCAGCAGTTCGATCAGGGGTAGGGACCTGGAGACCCAGTACTTC. This codes for CASSSIRGRDLETQYF. This chain links TRBV28 with TRBJ2-5; D possibly corresponds to TRBD1 (6 bases). The V end lost 4 bases, the J end lost 5 bases, and 20 bases lay between the germline ends. Germline CDR1 and CDR2: MDHEN and SYDVKM. The length of the CDR3 is 16 residues.

The CDR3 region is CASSLGREAEQYF. The CDR3 DNA reads TGTGCCAGCAGCTTAGGGCGGGAGGCCGAGCAGTACTTC. This chain joins TRBV7-2 and TRBJ2-7; 8 bases agree with TRBD2. Germline V gene lookup returns CDR1 SGHTA and CDR2 FQGNSA. This CDR3 comprises 13 residues. V lost 1 base to trimming and J lost 6 bases; unmatched junction nucleotides: 2. Supplemented by reference TRBV7-2 and TRBJ2-7, the full variable domain reads GAGVSQSPSNKVTEKGKDVELRCDPISGHTALYWYRQSLGQGLEFLIYFQGNSAPDKSGLPSDRFSAERTGGSVSTLTIQRTQQEDSAVYLCASSLGREAEQYFGPGTRLTVT.

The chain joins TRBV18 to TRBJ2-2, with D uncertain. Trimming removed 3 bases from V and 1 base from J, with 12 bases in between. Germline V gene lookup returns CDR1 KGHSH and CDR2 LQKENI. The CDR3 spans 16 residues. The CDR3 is CASSPGGSKNTGELFF. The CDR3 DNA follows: TGTGCCAGCTCACCGGGTGGATCCAAGAACACCGGGGAGCTGTTTTTT.

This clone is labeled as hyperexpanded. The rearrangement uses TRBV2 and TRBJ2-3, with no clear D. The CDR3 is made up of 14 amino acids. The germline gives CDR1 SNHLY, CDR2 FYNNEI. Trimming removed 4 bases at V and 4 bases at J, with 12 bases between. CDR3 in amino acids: CASSVLVRADTQYF. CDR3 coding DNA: TGTGCCAGCAGTGTGTTGGTCCGCGCAGATACGCAGTATTTT.

CDR3 bases: TGTGCCAGCAGCTTAGAGGGGGGGAGCTCCTACGAGCAGTACTTC. Its translation: CASSLEGGSSYEQYF. The J gene is TRBJ2-7, the V gene TRBV11-2; 7 bases fit TRBD2. Germline assignment: CDR1 SGHAT and CDR2 FQNNGV. Trimming removed 0 bases from V and 0 bases from J; junction bases left unmatched: 2. The CDR3 sequence is 15 residues long.

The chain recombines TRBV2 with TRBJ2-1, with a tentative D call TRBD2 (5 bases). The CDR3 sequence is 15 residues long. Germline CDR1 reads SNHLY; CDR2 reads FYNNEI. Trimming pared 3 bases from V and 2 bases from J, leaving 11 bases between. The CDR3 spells CASSERAGAYNEQFF. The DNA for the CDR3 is TGTGCCAGCAGTGAGCGGGCAGGTGCCTACAATGAGCAGTTCTTC.

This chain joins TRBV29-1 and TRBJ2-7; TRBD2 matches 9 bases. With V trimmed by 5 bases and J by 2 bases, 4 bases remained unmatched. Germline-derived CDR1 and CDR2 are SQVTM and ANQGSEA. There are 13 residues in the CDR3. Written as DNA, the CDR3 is TGCAGCGTTCAAGGCGGGAGGGCCTACGAGCAGTACTTC. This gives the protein CSVQGGRAYEQYF.

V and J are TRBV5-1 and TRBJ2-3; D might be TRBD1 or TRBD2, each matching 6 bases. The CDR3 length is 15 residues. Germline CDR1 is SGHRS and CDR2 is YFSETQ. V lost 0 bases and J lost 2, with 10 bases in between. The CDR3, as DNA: TGCGCCAGCAGCTTGGCGGGGGCCTACACAGATACGCAGTATTTT. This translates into CASSLAGAYTDTQYF.